This TCR beta chain was recovered during a study of PD-L1 blockade in urothelial cancer. The wider study: Beginning at some point between 2014 and 2015, patients received atezolizumab, given as 1,200 mg intravenously every 3 weeks.

Method: immunoSEQ multiplex PCR; TCRdb's copy keeps in-frame clones and lacks some. The sample holds under 70,000 clones, 85% to 90% seen once. Regarding time point: pretreatment peripheral blood. The patients' disease, urothelial carcinoma, was locally advanced or metastatic. Each patient gave between 1 and 8 samples, pretreatment and on-treatment. With regard to this clone: Antigen: not known.

Findings and limits, study-wide: Below-median TCR clonality that was measured in pretreatment blood predicted better survival.

The specimen was PBMCs, collected around atezolizumab (anti-PD-L1) treatment. The sequence derives from a man between 65 and 85 years old with urothelial cancer.

CDR3 region: CASSETYNQPQHF. As DNA, the CDR3 is TGTGCCAGCAGTGAGACATACAATCAGCCCCAGCATTTT. J is TRBJ1-5 and V is TRBV6-1; D remains unclear. The germline V gene encodes CDR1 MNHNS and CDR2 SASEGT. V shed 3 bases and J shed 3 bases, with 6 bases lying between them. CDR3 length: 13 amino acids.